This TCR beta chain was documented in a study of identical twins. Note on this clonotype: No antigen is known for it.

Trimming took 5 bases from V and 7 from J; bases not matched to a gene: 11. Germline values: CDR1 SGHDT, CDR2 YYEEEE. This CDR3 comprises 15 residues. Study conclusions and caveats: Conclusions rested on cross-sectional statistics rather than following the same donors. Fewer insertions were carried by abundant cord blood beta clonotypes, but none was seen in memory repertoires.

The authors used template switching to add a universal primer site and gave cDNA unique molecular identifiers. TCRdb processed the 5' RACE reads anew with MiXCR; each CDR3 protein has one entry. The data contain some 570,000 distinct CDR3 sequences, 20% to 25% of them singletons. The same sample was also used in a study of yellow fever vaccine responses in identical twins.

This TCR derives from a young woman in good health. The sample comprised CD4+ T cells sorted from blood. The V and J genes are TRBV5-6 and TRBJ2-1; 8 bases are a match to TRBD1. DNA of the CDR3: TGTGCCAGCAGGACGGGACAGGCGCTTCGGAATGAGCAGTTCTTC. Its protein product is CASRTGQALRNEQFF.